A selection of T cell receptor beta chains follows, all from one sample in a study of CD8 T cells in Susac syndrome. TCRdb fed the immunoSEQ multiplex PCR reads into MiXCR, producing one record per CDR3 protein. The sample has a few hundred thousand distinct CDR3 sequences, about 95% seen once. The sequenced sample was CD4+ T cells from PBMCs. These receptors were taken from a human donor with multiple sclerosis. Each CDR3 is given with its conserved first and last residue. The D gene is left open where the match is weak. For some rows the clone size is stated as once, few or many, or as a class when expanded; others skip it.

TRBJ2-7,TRBV29-1,.,TRBD2,CSVAPLAASYEQYF,TGCAGCGTTGCCCCACTAGCGGCTTCCTACGAGCAGTACTTC
TRBJ2-3,TRBV5-1,.,TRBD2,CASSFRTSGRTTDTQYF,TGCGCCAGCAGCTTTCGGACTAGCGGGAGAACTACAGATACGCAGTATTTT
TRBJ1-1,TRBV30,.,.,CAWSVWGSANTEAFF,TGTGCCTGGAGTGTATGGGGAAGCGCGAACACTGAAGCTTTCTTT
TRBJ2-5,TRBV5-1,.,.,CASSLDYRETQYF,TGCGCCAGCAGCTTGGATTACCGGGAGACCCAGTACTTC
TRBJ2-7,TRBV4-1,.,.,CASSRDYTYEQYF,TGCGCCAGCAGCCGAGACTATACCTACGAGCAGTACTTC
TRBJ1-2,TRBV3-1,.,.,CASSQEFYGYTF,TGTGCCAGCAGCCAAGAATTCTATGGCTACACCTTC
TRBJ2-7,TRBV29-1,.,TRBD1,CSARTGPAEQYF,TGCAGCGCCAGGACAGGGCCGGCCGAGCAGTACTTC
TRBJ1-1,TRBV29-1,.,.,CSPGSSTEAFF,TGCAGCCCCGGGTCTAGCACTGAAGCTTTCTTT
TRBJ1-2,TRBV7-2,few,TRBD1,CASSLDRVNYGYTF,TGTGCCAGCAGCCTGGACAGGGTTAACTATGGCTACACCTTC
TRBJ1-1,TRBV7-9,.,TRBD1,CASSPGQDLNTEAFF,TGTGCCAGCAGCCCGGGACAGGACCTGAACACTGAAGCTTTCTTT
TRBJ2-2,TRBV3-1,.,TRBD2,CASSQDLLAGYPGELFF,TGTGCCAGCAGCCAAGATTTGCTAGCGGGGTACCCCGGGGAGCTGTTTTTT
TRBJ2-7,TRBV20-1,.,.,CSATRGPYEQYF,TGCAGTGCGACACGGGGGCCCTACGAGCAGTACTTC
TRBJ1-1,TRBV5-6,.,.,CASTRFLGRPEAFF,TGTGCCAGCACCCGATTCTTGGGACGACCTGAAGCTTTCTTT
TRBJ1-2,TRBV30,.,.,CAWTRGTLYGYTF,TGTGCCTGGACTCGAGGGACCCTCTATGGCTACACCTTC
TRBJ1-2,TRBV20-1,.,TRBD1,CSAPARQGFYGYTF,TGCAGTGCCCCGGCCCGACAGGGGTTCTATGGCTACACCTTC
TRBJ1-2,TRBV29-1,once,TRBD1,CSVEVEGRGLIYGYTF,TGCAGCGTTGAAGTGGAAGGCAGGGGGCTGATCTATGGCTACACCTTC
TRBJ2-3,TRBV29-1,.,.,CSLTDYVQSTDTQYF,TGCAGCCTCACTGATTATGTGCAATCCACAGATACGCAGTATTTT
TRBJ2-3,TRBV9,.,TRBD1,CASSVLGGQSDTQYF,TGTGCCAGCAGCGTCTTAGGGGGCCAATCAGATACGCAGTATTTT
TRBJ1-3,TRBV12-3/TRBV12-4,.,.,CASSLRLSIGNTIYF,TGTGCCAGCAGTTTACGGCTTAGTATAGGAAACACCATATATTTT
TRBJ2-1,TRBV27,.,TRBD1,CASNQRGTGHYNEQFF,TGTGCCAGCAACCAACGTGGGACAGGGCACTACAATGAGCAGTTCTTC
TRBJ1-2,TRBV29-1,.,.,CSVELNREGGYTF,TGCAGCGTTGAATTGAACAGGGAAGGGGGCTACACCTTC
TRBJ2-3,TRBV20-1,.,TRBD2,CSARSPFTSGVADMQYF,TGCAGTGCTAGAAGTCCCTTCACTAGCGGGGTCGCAGATATGCAGTATTTT
TRBJ2-7,TRBV29-1,once,.,CSVDSGSDEQYF,TGCAGCGTTGATTCGGGGTCGGACGAGCAGTACTTC
TRBJ1-4,TRBV20-1,.,.,CSATPPRTGIEKLFF,TGCAGTGCTACCCCGCCGCGAACAGGGATCGAAAAACTGTTTTTT
TRBJ1-2,TRBV6-2/TRBV6-3,.,.,CASSYQGNYGYTF,TGTGCCAGCAGTTACCAGGGCAACTATGGCTACACCTTC
TRBJ2-1,TRBV30,.,TRBD1,CAWSVLGQGGYNEQFF,TGTGCCTGGAGTGTACTAGGACAGGGTGGCTACAATGAGCAGTTCTTC
TRBJ1-1,TRBV5-1,.,.,CASSLVVNTEAFF,TGTGCCAGCAGCTTGGTCGTCAACACTGAAGCTTTCTTT
TRBJ1-1,TRBV4-1,.,.,CASSQSSVNTEAFF,TGCGCCAGCAGCCAAAGTTCGGTGAACACTGAAGCTTTCTTT
TRBJ1-6,TRBV2,.,.,CASSETLGINSPLHF,TGTGCCAGCAGTGAAACACTGGGTATTAATTCACCCCTCCACTTT
TRBJ2-7,TRBV20-1,.,.,CSVRDPLSYEQYF,TGCAGTGTCCGGGATCCCCTTTCCTACGAGCAGTACTTC
TRBJ2-1,TRBV20-1,.,.,CSARKNSNEQFF,TGCAGTGCTAGAAAGAACAGTAATGAGCAGTTCTTC
TRBJ2-1,TRBV3-1,once,.,CASSPLRRDEQFF,TGTGCCAGCAGCCCCTTGCGGAGGGATGAGCAGTTCTTC
TRBJ2-7,TRBV4-2,.,.,CASSPGLKMEQYF,TGTGCCAGCAGCCCGGGACTGAAGATGGAGCAGTACTTC
TRBJ2-5,TRBV2,.,.,CASSDLRGGKGETQYF,TGTGCCAGCAGTGACCTTCGCGGGGGCAAGGGGGAGACCCAGTACTTC
TRBJ2-1,TRBV20-1,.,.,CSAIGTEQFF,TGCAGTGCTATAGGGACCGAGCAGTTCTTC
TRBJ2-7,TRBV18,.,TRBD2,CASSPKGLAEDEQYF,TGTGCCAGCTCACCGAAGGGACTAGCGGAAGACGAGCAGTACTTC
TRBJ2-7,TRBV7-2,once,.,CASSPPVHEQYF,TGTGCCAGCAGCCCGCCTGTCCACGAGCAGTACTTC
TRBJ2-7,TRBV2,.,.,CASSPWTEQYF,TGTGCCAGCAGTCCATGGACAGAACAGTACTTC
TRBJ2-4,TRBV29-1,.,TRBD2,CSVGTSGSSIIQYF,TGCAGCGTTGGGACTAGCGGGAGTTCGATCATTCAGTACTTC
TRBJ2-1,TRBV7-8,.,TRBD2,CASQTSGRGLEQFF,TGTGCCAGTCAGACTAGCGGGAGGGGTCTTGAGCAGTTCTTC
TRBJ2-4,TRBV29-1,.,.,CSVYGRKNIQYF,TGCAGCGTATACGGCAGGAAAAACATTCAGTACTTC
TRBJ2-1,TRBV27,.,TRBD1,CATRGQGSYNEQFF,TGTGCCACCAGGGGGCAGGGGTCCTACAATGAGCAGTTCTTC
TRBJ2-1,TRBV7-3,.,.,CASSLSQGGYNEQFF,TGTGCCAGCAGCCTTAGTCAGGGGGGTTACAATGAGCAGTTCTTC
TRBJ1-1,TRBV12-3/TRBV12-4,.,.,CASSPLRTPGLAFF,TGTGCCAGCAGTCCACTCCGGACTCCTGGGCTAGCTTTCTTT
TRBJ2-1,TRBV9,.,.,CASSVREPGSYNEQFF,TGTGCCAGCAGCGTCCGGGAACCGGGCTCCTACAATGAGCAGTTCTTC
TRBJ2-7,TRBV3-1,once,.,CASSQDPPADEQYF,TGTGCCAGCAGCCAAGATCCCCCCGCCGACGAGCAGTACTTC
TRBJ2-1,TRBV11-2,.,.,CASSLVGTFYNNEQFF,TGTGCCAGCAGCTTAGTCGGGACTTTTTACAACAATGAGCAGTTCTTC
TRBJ1-5,TRBV20-1,.,.,CSAPRPGGNQPQHF,TGCAGTGCCCCGAGGCCAGGGGGCAATCAGCCCCAGCATTTT
TRBJ2-5,TRBV20-1,.,.,CSARGAALHLETQYF,TGCAGTGCTAGAGGGGCAGCCCTACACTTAGAGACCCAGTACTTC